The entry that follows covers one T cell receptor beta chain sequence. The target antigen is unknown. These data belong to a study of T cell responses to AZD1222 COVID-19 vaccine. Points from the study as a whole: Just a handful of people given AZD1222 tested seropositive at baseline.

The CDR3 sequence is 11 residues long. Unmatched junction bases numbered 1, after V lost 1 base and J lost 10 bases. The germline V gene encodes CDR1 GTSNPN and CDR2 SVGIG (reference sequence). The protocol was immunoSEQ multiplex PCR, while the TCRdb copy is restricted to in-frame clones and leaves out a portion. The sample consists of some 100,000 clones, 85% to 90% of them appearing once. This clonotype was sampled from an adult who received the AZD1222 COVID-19 vaccine. The sequencing used peripheral blood, collected 28 days after the second AZD1222 dose. J is TRBJ1-2 and V is TRBV30, with 9 positions matching TRBD1. Here the CDR3 reads CAWSGTGDYTF. CDR3 DNA: TGTGCCTGGAGTGGGACAGGGGACTACACCTTC.